The 25 T cell receptor beta chains given below trace back to one sample, sequenced in a study of blood T cell repertoires in COVID-19. Clones were read by immunoSEQ multiplex PCR, and TCRdb kept only the in-frame ones, dropping some. This sample yields 200,000 to 300,000 clones, of which approximately 86% are seen a single time; roughly 5% belongs to the top ten. Sequenced input: peripheral blood. The receptors here all came from a woman between 55 and 75 years old with COVID-19, enrolled during active disease.

This clone was seen a handful of times. The chain employs TRBV7-3 and TRBJ2-7; the D gene is possibly TRBD2 (5 bases). The CDR3 runs 14 residues. Trimming removed 5 bases from V and 5 bases from J, with 16 bases in between. Germline V gene lookup returns CDR1 SGHTA and CDR2 FQGTGA. CDR3 sequence: CASSPRARAHEQYF. The CDR3 region has the DNA TGTGCCAGCAGCCCCCGTGCGAGGGCCCACGAGCAGTACTTC.

The genes are TRBV6-5 and TRBJ2-7, with 10 bases lining up with TRBD1. This CDR3 comprises 14 residues. The V gene end was trimmed by 5 bases and the J gene end by 3 bases; junction bases not matched to a gene: 4. Germline V lookup: CDR1 MNHEY, CDR2 SVGAGI. CDR3 protein: CASSLRDRGYEQYF. The CDR3 region has the DNA TGTGCCAGCAGTCTTCGGGACAGGGGCTACGAGCAGTACTTC.

This chain joins TRBV24-1 and TRBJ2-3; TRBD2 aligns across 11 bases. V lost 4 bases, J lost 4 bases, and 6 bases stayed unmatched. Germline CDR1 and CDR2: KGHDR and SFDVKD. The CDR3 totals 16 residues. CDR3 bases: TGTGCCACCAGTGAACCCTCTAGCGGGAGGCCAGATACGCAGTATTTT. Its translation is CATSEPSSGRPDTQYF.

The chain combines TRBV11-2 with TRBJ2-1, with a tentative D call TRBD2 (5 bases). In germline, CDR1 is SGHAT, CDR2 FQNNGV. The V end was cut by 4 bases, the J end by 5 bases, with 18 bases between. This CDR3 is 16 amino acids long. The DNA of the CDR3 is TGTGCCAGCAGCTCGCCTCGAGGAGGCTCTCACAATGAGCAGTTCTTC. Its translation: CASSSPRGGSHNEQFF. The variable domain in full, completed from reference TRBV11-2 and TRBJ2-1, reads EAGVAQSPRYKIIEKRQSVAFWCNPISGHATLYWYQQILGQGPKLLIQFQNNGVVDDSQLPKDRFSAERLKGVDSTLKIQPAKLEDSAVYLCASSSPRGGSHNEQFFGPGTRLTVL.

Only a few counts were recorded for this clone. V usage is TRBV7-9 and J usage is TRBJ2-7, with D possibly TRBD1 on 6 matching bases. CDR1 SEHNR and CDR2 FQNEAQ come from the germline V gene (reference sequence). Trimming took 0 bases from V and 6 from J, leaving 18 bases between them. This CDR3 has 16 residues. CDR3 residues: CASSLAKGTSLGEQYF. Here the CDR3 DNA reads TGTGCCAGCAGCTTAGCCAAAGGGACATCCCTGGGCGAGCAGTACTTC.

This chain uses TRBV11-3 with TRBJ2-1, with D unresolved. The CDR3 has 13 amino acids. The V and J ends lost 2 bases and 9 bases respectively, with 11 bases between them. Germline V lookup: CDR1 SGHNT, CDR2 YENEEA. CDR3 DNA sequence: TGTGCCAGCAGCTTATTCCGCGGATTTGAGCAGTTCTTC. This gives the protein CASSLFRGFEQFF.

This chain links TRBV6-8 with TRBJ2-4, with 9 bases identical to TRBD1. CDR3 length: 15 amino acids. From germline, CDR1 is MNHGY and CDR2 SAAAGT. The junction had 9 bases not matched to a gene; V was cut back by 6 bases and J by 6 bases. This CDR3 is CASSRRDRAVNIQYF. The CDR3 DNA reads TGTGCCAGCAGCCGCCGGGACAGGGCTGTAAACATTCAGTACTTC.

CDR3 in amino acids: CAWSVGAWGINEQYF. The CDR3 coding sequence is TGTGCCTGGAGTGTAGGGGCGTGGGGAATCAACGAGCAGTACTTC. V gene TRBV30 combines with J gene TRBJ2-7; D perhaps matches TRBD1 (5 bases). The CDR3 extends over 15 amino acids. Looked up from germline, CDR1 is GTSNPN and CDR2 is SVGIG (reference sequence). V lost 0 bases to trimming and J lost 5 bases, with 17 bases between them. Supplemented by reference TRBV30 and TRBJ2-7, the full variable domain reads SQTIHQWPATLVQPVGSPLSLECTVEGTSNPNLYWYRQAAGRGLQLLFYSVGIGQISSEVPQNLSASRPQDRQFILSSKKLLLSDSGFYLCAWSVGAWGINEQYFGPGTRLTVT.

The chain couples TRBV28 to TRBJ1-2, with TRBD1 identical over 7 bases. The CDR3 totals 12 residues. Germline V gene sequence: CDR1 MDHEN, CDR2 SYDVKM. The trim removed 7 bases at V and 8 bases at J, leaving 7 bases unmatched. The CDR3 loop is CASTQGDGGYTF. The DNA of the CDR3 is TGTGCCAGCACCCAGGGGGATGGAGGCTACACCTTC.

The CDR3 bases are TGCGCCAGCAGTCCGGGGATGGGGGCCAGGAAAGCTTTCTTT. The encoded protein is CASSPGMGARKAFF. V and J are TRBV5-1 and TRBJ1-1; perhaps TRBD1 as D (6 bases). The CDR3 is made up of 14 amino acids. The germline V and J ends were trimmed by 5 bases and 9 bases, with 20 bases remaining between them. Germline-derived CDR1 and CDR2 are SGHRS and YFSETQ.

The chain is built from TRBV28 and TRBJ2-7; D perhaps matches TRBD1 (6 bases). CDR1 and CDR2 (germline): MDHEN, SYDVKM. The CDR3 runs 16 residues. V shed 2 bases and J shed 5 bases, with 19 bases lying between them. In DNA, the CDR3 is TGTGCCAGCAGTTTAATTGGCAGGGGAAGCGGCCACGAGCAGTACTTC. This codes for CASSLIGRGSGHEQYF.

V usage is TRBV6-5 and J usage is TRBJ2-1, with D uncertain. The germline V and J ends were trimmed by 6 bases and 8 bases, with 8 bases remaining between them. Per the germline V gene, CDR1 is MNHEY and CDR2 is SVGAGI. This CDR3 is 11 amino acids long. CDR3 in DNA: TGTGCCAGCAGCCGCGCCGATGAGCAGTTCTTC. Amino acid sequence: CASSRADEQFF.

CDR3 region: CASSLPGLAGSDTQYF. As DNA, the CDR3 is TGCGCCAGCAGCCTGCCCGGACTAGCGGGATCAGATACGCAGTATTTT. The rearrangement joins TRBV5-1 to TRBJ2-3; 12 bases agree with TRBD2. The length of the CDR3 is 16 residues. Germline loops: CDR1 SGHRS, CDR2 YFSETQ. Trimming took 4 bases from V and 4 from J; bases not matched to a gene: 7.

The chain recombines TRBV20-1 with TRBJ2-3, with D possibly being TRBD2 (6 bases). CDR1 and CDR2 (germline): DFQATT, SNEGSKA (reference sequence). Trimming left V 3 bases short and J 7 bases short, with 8 bases between. This CDR3 has 11 amino acids. In nucleotides, the CDR3 is TGCAGTGCTAGTAGCGGTAATACGCAGTATTTT. Translation gives CSASSGNTQYF.

V is TRBV3-1 (or the pseudogene TRBV3-2) and J is TRBJ1-1; TRBD1 aligns across 7 bases. CDR1 and CDR2 (germline): LGHDT, YNNKEL (reference sequence). This CDR3 contains 14 residues. Losses at the gene ends were 3 bases for V and 5 bases for J; bases not matched to a gene: 6. The CDR3 DNA reads as TGTGCCAGCAGCCATCAACAGGGGCGGACTGAAGCTTTCTTT. Translation gives CASSHQQGRTEAFF.

This rearrangement joins TRBV18 to TRBJ1-1; 12 bases agree with TRBD1. Germline V gene lookup returns CDR1 KGHSH and CDR2 LQKENI. Trimming cost V 2 bases and J 4 bases; bases outside gene matches: 8. The CDR3 is 17 amino acids. The CDR3 nucleotides read TGTGCCAGCTCACCAGGGACAGGGGGCGCGGGTAGCACTGAAGCTTTCTTT. Its protein is CASSPGTGGAGSTEAFF. Using reference TRBV18 and TRBJ1-1 for the parts outside the CDR3, the full variable domain is NAGVMQNPRHLVRRRGQEARLRCSPMKGHSHVYWYRQLPEEGLKFMVYLQKENIIDESGMPKERFSAEFPKEGPSILRIQQVVRGDSAAYFCASSPGTGGAGSTEAFFGQGTRLTVV.

This clone was counted once. The genes are TRBV30 and TRBJ2-3; 12 bases align to TRBD2. Germline loops: CDR1 GTSNPN, CDR2 SVGIG (reference sequence). The CDR3 is 17 amino acids. With V trimmed by 5 bases and J by 1 base, 10 bases remained unmatched. The CDR3 DNA is TGTGCCTGGGCGGGTCGACTAGCGGGAGTCGGCACAGATACGCAGTATTTT. This translates into CAWAGRLAGVGTDTQYF.

J is TRBJ2-1 and V is TRBV10-3, with 10 bases lining up with TRBD2. The CDR3 has 14 amino acids. Germline V gives CDR1 ENHRY, CDR2 SYGVKD. J lost 8 bases, V lost 6 bases, and 7 bases had no gene match. CDR3 residues: CAIRGTSGIDEQFF. In DNA, the CDR3 is TGTGCCATCAGGGGAACTAGCGGGATAGATGAGCAGTTCTTC.

The chain has TRBV5-4 and TRBJ2-7; 12 bases align to TRBD2. Per germline, CDR1 SGHNT and CDR2 YYREEE (reference sequence). CDR3 length: 16 residues. Trimming removed 0 bases from V and 4 bases from J; junction bases left unmatched: 5. The CDR3 loop is CASSLERTSGKYEQYF. The CDR3 nucleotides are TGTGCCAGCAGCTTGGAGCGGACTAGCGGGAAGTACGAGCAGTACTTC. Based on the CDR3 plus reference TRBV5-4 and TRBJ2-7, the full variable domain is ETGVTQSPTHLIKTRGQQVTLRCSSQSGHNTVSWYQQALGQGPQFIFQYYREEENGRGNFPPRFSGLQFPNYSSELNVNALELDDSALYLCASSLERTSGKYEQYFGPGTRLTVT.

This sequence joins TRBV7-8 and TRBJ1-5; 9 bases agree with TRBD1. The CDR3 totals 16 residues. The junction had 12 bases not matched to a gene; V was cut back by 1 base and J by 11 bases. The V gene's germline CDR1 is SGHVS and CDR2 FQNEAQ. The CDR3 loop is CASSLGDPGQGRAQHF. CDR3 nucleotide sequence: TGTGCCAGCAGCTTAGGAGATCCGGGACAGGGAAGGGCCCAGCATTTT.

The rearrangement uses TRBV7-2 and TRBJ1-1, with a weak D call TRBD1 (5 bases). Germline loops: CDR1 SGHTA, CDR2 FQGNSA. Trimming took 5 bases from V and 2 from J, leaving 12 bases between them. The CDR3 consists of 14 residues. The CDR3 DNA sequence: TGTGCCAGCAGCCGGGGGACGGTAAACACTGAAGCTTTCTTT. Its protein product is CASSRGTVNTEAFF.

The genes are TRBV25-1 and TRBJ2-3; D may be TRBD2 (5 bases). The CDR3 is 13 amino acids. V was pared by 1 base and J by 7 bases, with 9 bases between. CDR1 and CDR2 (germline): MGHDK, SYGVNS. CDR3 residues: CASSESPGNTQYF. The CDR3 coding sequence is TGTGCCAGCAGTGAATCACCGGGGAATACGCAGTATTTT.

The chain combines TRBV19 with TRBJ2-1; 8 bases agree with TRBD1. The CDR3 sequence is 16 residues long. V shed 2 bases, J shed 0 bases, and the junction held 3 bases outside the gene matches. Germline V gives CDR1 LNHDA, CDR2 SQIVND (reference sequence). The CDR3: CASSIQGAPSYNEQFF. CDR3 DNA sequence: TGTGCCAGTAGTATACAGGGGGCTCCCTCCTACAATGAGCAGTTCTTC.

V usage is TRBV4-3 and J usage is TRBJ1-1; D not resolved. Per the germline V gene, CDR1 is LGHNA and CDR2 is YSLEER. This CDR3 region has 14 residues. The V end lost 1 base, the J end lost 1 base, and 7 bases lay between the germline ends. The CDR3 coding sequence is TGCGCCAGCAGCCAAGTAATGAGGAACACTGAAGCTTTCTTT. This translates into CASSQVMRNTEAFF.

V usage is TRBV19 and J usage is TRBJ1-6, with 8 bases matching TRBD1. Per the germline V gene, CDR1 is LNHDA and CDR2 is SQIVND (reference sequence). J lost 8 bases, V lost 6 bases, and 3 bases had no gene match. This CDR3 is 13 amino acids long. The CDR3 coding sequence is TGTGCCAGTAGGGGACAGGATTATTCACCCCTCCACTTT. This translates into CASRGQDYSPLHF.